This is a list of T cell receptor beta chains from one sample in a study of identifying expanded T cells in peripheral blood. Method: immunoSEQ multiplex PCR; TCRdb's copy keeps in-frame clones and lacks some. The sample has 60,000 to 70,000 clones; 80% to 90% are singletons. The source material was blood. These receptors were obtained from a person aged 18 to 75 in good health. Each CDR3 is given with its conserved first and last residue. A D gene is named only where the DNA matches it firmly. Clone size is shown for a subset of rows, as once, few, many or a class of expanded clone.

11 | NA | TRBJ2-1 | TRBV6-6 | NA | CASSWTGEQFF | TGTGCCAGCAGTTGGACTGGAGAGCAGTTCTTC
13 | NA | TRBJ2-2 | TRBV5-1 | NA | CASSGEGAGELFF | TGCGCCAGCAGCGGCGAGGGAGCCGGGGAGCTGTTTTTT
15 | NA | TRBJ2-2 | TRBV6-5 | NA | CASSPRPGVTGELFF | TGTGCCAGCAGCCCCAGACCGGGGGTCACCGGGGAGCTGTTTTTT
16 | NA | TRBJ2-7 | TRBV6-5 | TRBD1 | CASSSNDRELDYEQYF | TGTGCCAGCAGTTCGAATGACAGGGAACTAGACTACGAGCAGTACTTC
15 | NA | TRBJ2-7 | TRBV28 | NA | CASSLIGTSSYEQYF | TGTGCCAGCAGTTTAATAGGTACTAGCTCCTACGAGCAGTACTTC
15 | NA | TRBJ2-7 | TRBV7-3 | NA | CASSLDSGTPYEQYF | TGTGCCAGCAGCTTAGATAGCGGAACTCCCTACGAGCAGTACTTC
16 | NA | TRBJ2-7 | TRBV11-2 | NA | CASSPPPGFRSVEQYF | TGTGCCAGCAGCCCGCCGCCGGGGTTCAGGTCCGTCGAGCAGTACTTC
17 | NA | TRBJ1-3 | TRBV30 | TRBD1 | CAWREGTASTSGNTIYF | TGTGCCTGGAGGGAAGGGACAGCATCAACCTCTGGAAACACCATATATTTT
13 | NA | TRBJ2-7 | TRBV6-1 | NA | CASSVGGPNEQYF | TGTGCCAGCAGTGTTGGGGGGCCGAACGAGCAGTACTTC
15 | NA | TRBJ2-5 | TRBV30 | TRBD2 | CACKLAGRPQETQYF | TGTGCCTGCAAATTAGCGGGGAGACCCCAAGAGACCCAGTACTTC
14 | once | TRBJ2-3 | TRBV6-5 | NA | CASSYGLHSDTQYF | TGTGCCAGCAGTTACGGACTGCACTCCGATACGCAGTATTTT
16 | once | TRBJ2-5 | TRBV15 | TRBD2 | CATSREASGREETQYF | TGTGCCACCAGCAGAGAGGCTAGCGGGAGGGAAGAGACCCAGTACTTC
15 | NA | TRBJ1-1 | TRBV4-1 | NA | CASSQRLQLNTEAFF | TGCGCCAGCAGCCAGCGATTACAGCTGAACACTGAAGCTTTCTTT